This entry features one T cell receptor (beta chain) sequence. Its antigen remains unidentified. The junction departs from germline at one end; a sequencing error may be responsible. The data originate from a study of naive and memory T cell subsets. In germline, CDR1 is SEHNR, CDR2 FQNEAQ (reference sequence). The CDR3 is made up of 20 amino acids. Study observations and caveats: Findings for naive and memory subsets could not be checked against ground truth. Possibly reflecting memory cells re-expressing CD45RA, a few larger clonotypes occurred in naive repertoires, especially CD8.

An equimolar mix of two oligonucleotides served as the beta constant-region primer for TRBC1 and TRBC2. Nested alpha and beta constant-region primers with the SP2 primer drove four PCR rounds on ligated cDNA. MiXCR, run by TCRdb on the UMI-ligation and nested PCR reads, gives a single entry per CDR3 protein. The data show some 110,000 distinct CDR3 sequences, about 14% seen once. The source of this sequence is a human donor in good health. Sequenced: naive CD8+ T cells from blood. This chain links TRBV7-9 with TRBJ2-1; 11 bases map to TRBD2. The DNA for the CDR3 is TGTGCCAGCAGCCACCCAGGGCCCGAACTAGCGGGAGTAGTTTACAATGAGCAGCTCTTC. Amino acid sequence: CASSHPGPELAGVVYNEQLF.